Shown below are 21 T cell receptor beta chains from a single sample sequenced in a study of Graves' ophthalmopathy and Graves' hyperthyroidism. Amplified material comprised TCR beta CDR3 regions derived from RNA transcripts. The library came from an HTBI-primed first-round RT-PCR and a second-round multiplex PCR. TCRdb re-analysed the multiplex PCR reads in MiXCR, keeping a single row per CDR3 protein. The sample includes around 1,000,000 distinct CDR3 sequences, approximately 35% of them seen just once. Source material: peripheral blood or thyroid tissue (not recorded which). Every receptor here comes from an adult man with Graves' hyperthyroidism.

The rearrangement joins TRBV5-5 to TRBJ2-5, with TRBD2 as a possible D gene (6 bases). V shed 5 bases and J shed 1 base, with 18 bases lying between them. Germline-derived CDR1 and CDR2 are SGHKS and YYEKEE (reference sequence). This CDR3 comprises 16 residues. CDR3 DNA sequence: TGTGCCAGCAGACTATGGGGTACGGAGGGCCAAGAGACCCAGTACTTC. Encoded protein: CASRLWGTEGQETQYF.

This clonotype was observed many times. The CDR3 nucleotides are TGCGCCAGCAGCTGGGGACCGAGCTCTGGGGCCAACGTCCTGACTTTC. Translation gives CASSWGPSSGANVLTF. The rearrangement uses TRBV5-1 and TRBJ2-6; either TRBD1 or TRBD2 may supply D (5 bases each). This CDR3 has 16 amino acids. CDR1 is SGHRS and CDR2 is YFSETQ in the germline V gene. V lost 3 bases to trimming and J lost 0 bases, with 10 bases between them.

The rearrangement uses TRBV20-1 and TRBJ2-7, with unresolved D. Germline V CDR1 and CDR2: DFQATT, SNEGSKA (reference sequence). V lost 6 bases to trimming and J lost 1 base, with 34 bases between them. The CDR3 extends over 20 amino acids. The CDR3 loop reads CSAPSLGLYSSFIDSYEQYF. DNA for the CDR3: TGCAGTGCCCCCTCGTTGGGTCTTTATAGCTCCTTCATCGATTCCTACGAGCAGTACTTC.

The chain employs TRBV4-1 and TRBJ1-5, with 11 nucleotides matching TRBD1. CDR3 length equals 16 residues. Trimming at V came to 3 bases and at J to 4 bases, leaving 5 bases not matched to a gene. Germline-derived CDR1 and CDR2 are MGHRA and YSYEKL. CDR3 coding DNA: TGCGCCAGCAGCCAGATAGGACAGGGGGCTAATCAGCCCCAGCATTTT. It encodes CASSQIGQGANQPQHF.

Ten or more counts support this clonotype. This chain uses TRBV6-6 with TRBJ1-6; D may be TRBD1 (5 bases). V was trimmed by 7 bases and J by 4 bases, leaving 11 bases between them. Germline CDR1 MNHNY, CDR2 SVGAGI (reference sequence). The CDR3 is made up of 14 amino acids. For the CDR3, the DNA is TGTGCCAGCACCGCGGGACGGTATAATTCACCCCTCCACTTT. Translated: CASTAGRYNSPLHF.

Concerning this clonotype: A much bigger clone sits one base away, suggesting this may be a read error. The genes are TRBV7-2 and TRBJ1-2, with 9 positions matching TRBD1. This CDR3 has 17 residues. V shed 5 bases, J shed 7 bases, and the junction held 17 bases outside the gene matches. CDR1 and CDR2 from the germline V gene are SGHTA and FQGNSA. The CDR3 reads CASSIGPGQGRLCGYTF. The CDR3 nucleotides are TGTGCCAGCAGCATAGGGCCGGGACAGGGTCGTCTCTGTGGCTACACCTTC.

This clonotype was seen many times. This chain joins TRBV20-1 and TRBJ1-4; D is ambiguous. The CDR3 is 11 residues long. CDR1 DFQATT and CDR2 SNEGSKA come from the germline V gene (reference sequence). The CDR3 loop is CSALGKEKLFF. The CDR3 DNA follows: TGCAGCGCACTGGGCAAGGAAAAACTGTTTTTT.

This clonotype was seen only a few times. This chain connects TRBV28 to TRBJ1-1, with D possibly being TRBD1 (6 bases). Germline V gene data show CDR1 as MDHEN and CDR2 as SYDVKM. The CDR3 is 12 residues long. V lost 11 bases, J lost 4 bases, and 14 bases lay in between. CDR3 protein: CAVQGRITEAFF. The CDR3 coding sequence is TGTGCCGTACAGGGAAGGATCACTGAAGCTTTCTTT.

Many counts were recorded for this clonotype. The chain uses TRBV10-3 and TRBJ1-1, with a possible D match to TRBD1 (5 bases). The CDR3 loop spans 15 amino acids. Per the germline V gene, CDR1 is ENHRY and CDR2 is SYGVKD. Between the trimmed V and J ends, which lost 7 bases and 4 bases, there was a span of 19 bases. The CDR3, as DNA: TGTGCCATCAATGGCCAGGGTCAAACGCGCACTGAAGCTTTCTTT. Amino acids: CAINGQGQTRTEAFF.

This rearrangement joins TRBV9 to TRBJ1-5; 9 bases are a match to TRBD1. Germline lookup yields CDR1 SGDLS and CDR2 YYNGEE. The CDR3 consists of 16 residues. V lost 5 bases to trimming and J lost 5 bases; unmatched junction nucleotides: 11. CDR3 protein: CASSPRTGVMYQPQHF. CDR3 nucleotide sequence: TGTGCCAGCAGTCCTCGGACAGGGGTGATGTATCAGCCCCAGCATTTT.

J is TRBJ1-3 and V is TRBV10-3; 9 bases map to TRBD1. The ends lost 6 bases at V and 0 bases at J; junction bases unmatched: 6. The CDR3 has 16 amino acids. CDR1 and CDR2 from the germline V gene are ENHRY and SYGVKD. CDR3 sequence: CAIRQGQGISGNTIYF. CDR3 DNA: TGTGCCATCAGACAGGGACAGGGAATCTCTGGAAACACCATATATTTT.

This clonotype came up many times. The CDR3 DNA sequence: TGCAGCGTTGAAGAGGGGGTTCGGTCTGGAAACACCATATATTTT. Amino acid sequence: CSVEEGVRSGNTIYF. The rearrangement links TRBV29-1 to TRBJ1-3; perhaps TRBD1 as D (5 bases). Germline V gene sequence: CDR1 SQVTM, CDR2 ANQGSEA. The CDR3 runs to 15 residues. Deletions cut 0 bases from V and 1 base from J, with 10 bases between. Based on the CDR3 plus reference TRBV29-1 and TRBJ1-3, the full variable domain is SAVISQKPSRDICQRGTSLTIQCQVDSQVTMMFWYRQQPGQSLTLIATANQGSEATYESGFVIDKFPISRPNLTFSTLTVSNMSPEDSSIYLCSVEEGVRSGNTIYFGEGSWLTVV.

The genes are TRBV10-2 and TRBJ2-3; D not certain. Germline values: CDR1 WSHSY, CDR2 SAAADI. The ends were cut back, 3 bases at V and 4 bases at J, with 5 bases in the middle. There are 12 residues in the CDR3. CDR3 amino acids: CASSDMADTQYF. CDR3 in DNA: TGCGCCAGCAGTGACATGGCAGATACGCAGTATTTT.

The chain links TRBV10-3 to TRBJ1-5; D is undetermined. Gene TRBJ2-5 matches the end of the DNA better, so the J call may be wrong. The CDR3 is made up of 15 amino acids. The germline V gene encodes CDR1 ENHRY and CDR2 SYGVKD. The CDR3 coding sequence is TGTGCCATCAGTGAGTCTACGAATAGCAATCAGCCCCAGTACTTC. Its translation is CAISESTNSNQPQYF.

This clonotype came up many times. The J gene is TRBJ1-5, the V gene TRBV7-2, with TRBD1 as a possible D gene (6 bases). The CDR3 is made up of 17 amino acids. Between the trimmed V and J ends, which lost 2 bases and 3 bases, there was a span of 17 bases. Germline lookup yields CDR1 SGHTA and CDR2 FQGNSA. CDR3 loop: CASSLTSTGWSNQPQHF. CDR3 DNA: TGTGCCAGCAGCTTAACTTCGACAGGCTGGTCCAATCAGCCCCAGCATTTT.

The chain joins TRBV12-3 or TRBV12-4 to TRBJ1-5; no clear D. This CDR3 has 13 residues. The ends were cut back, 7 bases at V and 1 base at J, with 8 bases in the middle. The CDR3 here is CASTGMSNQPQHF. In nucleotides, the CDR3 is TGTGCCAGCACCGGGATGAGCAATCAGCCCCAGCATTTT.

This clonotype was detected many times. The chain has TRBV10-3 and TRBJ2-7, with 10 bases lining up with TRBD1. V lost 4 bases and J lost 5; bases outside the gene matches: 5. The germline V gene has CDR1 ENHRY and CDR2 SYGVKD. The CDR3 sequence is 14 residues long. CDR3 region: CAISGRDRGHEQYF. In DNA form, the CDR3 reads TGTGCCATCAGTGGCCGGGACAGGGGCCACGAGCAGTACTTC.

V gene TRBV15 combines with J gene TRBJ2-5, with D perhaps given as TRBD1 or TRBD2 (5 bases each). CDR1 and CDR2 from the germline V gene are LNHNV and YYDKDF (reference sequence). V was shortened by 2 bases and J by 5 bases, with 12 bases between the two germline ends. There are 14 residues in the CDR3. CDR3 amino acids: CATSRIRDRETQYF. The CDR3 region has the DNA TGTGCCACCAGCAGAATCCGGGACCGGGAGACCCAGTACTTC.

This clonotype was observed at least ten times. The chain's CDR3 is CSARDLDSYEQYF. DNA of the CDR3: TGCAGTGCTAGGGACCTAGACTCCTACGAGCAGTACTTC. The rearrangement links TRBV20-1 to TRBJ2-7; no reliable D call. The V end lost 3 bases, the J end lost 0 bases, and 9 bases lay between the germline ends. The CDR3 sequence is 13 residues long. Germline values: CDR1 DFQATT, CDR2 SNEGSKA (reference sequence).

In its sample, this clonotype was seen many times. The CDR3 DNA sequence: TGTGCCAGCAGTAAACAGGGGAGGAGTTATGGCTACACCTTC. Its translation is CASSKQGRSYGYTF. J is TRBJ1-2 and V is TRBV6-5, with 7 positions matching TRBD1. Germline lookup yields CDR1 MNHEY and CDR2 SVGAGI. After removal of 5 bases from V and 5 bases from J, the junction contained 8 bases not matched to a gene. The CDR3 is 14 amino acids.

This clonotype was recorded once. This chain joins TRBV7-8 and TRBJ2-3; 10 bases map to TRBD1. Unmatched junction bases numbered 18, after V lost 1 base and J lost 2 bases. This CDR3 has 21 amino acids. Germline CDR1 reads SGHVS; CDR2 reads FQNEAQ. CDR3 sequence: CASSLEARGGQGPIPTDTQYF. Written as DNA, the CDR3 is TGTGCCAGCAGCTTAGAGGCCAGGGGGGGACAGGGGCCGATCCCCACAGATACGCAGTATTTT.